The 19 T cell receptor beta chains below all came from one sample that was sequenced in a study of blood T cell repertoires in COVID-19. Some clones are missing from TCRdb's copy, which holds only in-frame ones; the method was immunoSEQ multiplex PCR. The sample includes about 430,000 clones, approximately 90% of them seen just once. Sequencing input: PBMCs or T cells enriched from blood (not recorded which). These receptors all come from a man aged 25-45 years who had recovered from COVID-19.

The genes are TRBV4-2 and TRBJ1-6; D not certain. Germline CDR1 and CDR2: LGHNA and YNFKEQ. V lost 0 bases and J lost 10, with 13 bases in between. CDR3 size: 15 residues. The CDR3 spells CASSQDPGGRSPLHF. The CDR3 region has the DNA TGTGCCAGCAGCCAAGACCCAGGAGGCCGATCACCCCTCCACTTT.

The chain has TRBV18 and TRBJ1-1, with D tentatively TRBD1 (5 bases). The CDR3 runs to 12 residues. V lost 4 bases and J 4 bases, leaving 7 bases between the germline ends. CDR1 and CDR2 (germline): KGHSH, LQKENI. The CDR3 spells CASSRGGTEAFF. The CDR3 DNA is TGTGCCAGCTCACGGGGGGGCACTGAAGCTTTCTTT.

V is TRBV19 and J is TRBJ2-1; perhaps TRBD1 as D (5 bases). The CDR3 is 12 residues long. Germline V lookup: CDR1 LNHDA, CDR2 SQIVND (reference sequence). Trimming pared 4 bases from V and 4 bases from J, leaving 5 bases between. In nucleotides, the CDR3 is TGTGCCAGTAGTACAGGGTACAATGAGCAGTTCTTC. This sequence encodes CASSTGYNEQFF.

CDR3 nucleotides: TGTGCCACCGGTTCATTACAGGGAACAGATACGCAGTATTTT. This encodes CATGSLQGTDTQYF. The chain combines TRBV24-1 with TRBJ2-3, with D perhaps matching TRBD1 (6 bases). V dropped 9 bases and J dropped 3 bases, with 15 bases sitting between them. Germline V lookup: CDR1 KGHDR, CDR2 SFDVKD. The CDR3 extends over 14 amino acids.

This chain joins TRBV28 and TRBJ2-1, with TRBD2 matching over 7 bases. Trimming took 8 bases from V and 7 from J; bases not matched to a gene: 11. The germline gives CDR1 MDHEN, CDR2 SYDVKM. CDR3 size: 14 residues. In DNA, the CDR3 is TGTGCCAGCGTTCCTAGCGGCCCAGAGAATGAGCAGTTCTTC. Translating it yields CASVPSGPENEQFF.

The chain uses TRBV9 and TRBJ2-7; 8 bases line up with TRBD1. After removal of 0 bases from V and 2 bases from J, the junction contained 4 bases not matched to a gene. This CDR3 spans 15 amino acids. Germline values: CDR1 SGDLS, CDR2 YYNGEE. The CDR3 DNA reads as TGTGCCAGCAGCGTAGATCCGGACAGGGCCTACGAGCAGTACTTC. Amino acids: CASSVDPDRAYEQYF.

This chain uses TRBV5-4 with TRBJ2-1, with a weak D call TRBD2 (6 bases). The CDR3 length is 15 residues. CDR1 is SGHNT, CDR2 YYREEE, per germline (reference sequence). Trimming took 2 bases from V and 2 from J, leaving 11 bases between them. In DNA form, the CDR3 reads TGTGCCAGCAGCTTAGCGGGTGGTACCTACAATGAGCAGTTCTTC. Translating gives CASSLAGGTYNEQFF. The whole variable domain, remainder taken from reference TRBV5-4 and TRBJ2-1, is ETGVTQSPTHLIKTRGQQVTLRCSSQSGHNTVSWYQQALGQGPQFIFQYYREEENGRGNFPPRFSGLQFPNYSSELNVNALELDDSALYLCASSLAGGTYNEQFFGPGTRLTVL.

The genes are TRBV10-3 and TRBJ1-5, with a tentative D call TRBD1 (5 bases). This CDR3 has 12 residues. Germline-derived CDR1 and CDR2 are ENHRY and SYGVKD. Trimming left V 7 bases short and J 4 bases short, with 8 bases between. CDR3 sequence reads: CAIKGNNQPQHF. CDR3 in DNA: TGTGCCATCAAGGGGAATAATCAGCCCCAGCATTTT.

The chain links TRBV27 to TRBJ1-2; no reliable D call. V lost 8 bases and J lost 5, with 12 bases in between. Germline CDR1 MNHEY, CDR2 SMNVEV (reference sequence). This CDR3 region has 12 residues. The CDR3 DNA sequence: TGTGCCAGCGGGGAGTCCTTATATGGCTACACCTTC. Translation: CASGESLYGYTF.

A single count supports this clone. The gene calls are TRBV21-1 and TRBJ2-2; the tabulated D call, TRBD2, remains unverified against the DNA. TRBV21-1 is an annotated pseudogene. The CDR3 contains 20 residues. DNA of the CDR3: TGTGCCAGCAGCAAAGTATGTCTAGCGGGAGGGCCGGAGAACACCGGGGAGCTGTTTTTT. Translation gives CASSKVCLAGGPENTGELFF.

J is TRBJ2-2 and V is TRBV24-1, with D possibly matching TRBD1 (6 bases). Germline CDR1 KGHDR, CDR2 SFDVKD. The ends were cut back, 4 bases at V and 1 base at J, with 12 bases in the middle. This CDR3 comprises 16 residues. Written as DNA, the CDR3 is TGTGCCACCAGTGACCTACGGGACAAGAACACCGGGGAGCTGTTTTTT. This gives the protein CATSDLRDKNTGELFF.

CDR3 bases: TGTGCCAGCAGTTCCCAAGATAGGGTAGCGGGGGGTTTAGAGACCCAGTACTTC. Translated, it gives CASSSQDRVAGGLETQYF. The chain has TRBV28 and TRBJ2-5, with 10 bases aligning to TRBD2. The trim removed 4 bases at V and 4 bases at J, leaving 15 bases unmatched. CDR1 is MDHEN, CDR2 SYDVKM, per germline. The CDR3 sequence is 18 residues long.

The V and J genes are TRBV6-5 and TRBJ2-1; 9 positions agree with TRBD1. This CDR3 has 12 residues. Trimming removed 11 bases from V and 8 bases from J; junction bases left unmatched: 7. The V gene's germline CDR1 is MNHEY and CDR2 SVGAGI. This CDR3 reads CAAGQGMDEQFF. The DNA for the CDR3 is TGTGCCGCTGGACAGGGGATGGATGAGCAGTTCTTC.

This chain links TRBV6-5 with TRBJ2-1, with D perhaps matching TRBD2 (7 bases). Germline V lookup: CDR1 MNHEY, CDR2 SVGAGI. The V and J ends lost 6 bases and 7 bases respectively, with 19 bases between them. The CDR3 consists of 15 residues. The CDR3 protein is CASSYRWGGGNEQFF. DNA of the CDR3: TGTGCCAGCAGCTATCGGTGGGGAGGGGGTAATGAGCAGTTCTTC.

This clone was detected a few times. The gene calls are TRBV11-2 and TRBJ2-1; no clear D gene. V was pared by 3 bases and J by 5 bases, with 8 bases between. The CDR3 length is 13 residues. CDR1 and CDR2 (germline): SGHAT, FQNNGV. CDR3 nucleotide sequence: TGTGCCAGCAGCTTCACGCTAGACAATGAGCAGTTCTTC. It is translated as CASSFTLDNEQFF.

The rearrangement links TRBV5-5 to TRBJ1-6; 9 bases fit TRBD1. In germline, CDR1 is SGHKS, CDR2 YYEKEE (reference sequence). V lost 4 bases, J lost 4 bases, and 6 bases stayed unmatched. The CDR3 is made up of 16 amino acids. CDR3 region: CASSPDRGGYNSPLHF. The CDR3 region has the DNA TGTGCCAGCAGCCCGGACAGGGGAGGTTATAATTCACCCCTCCACTTT.

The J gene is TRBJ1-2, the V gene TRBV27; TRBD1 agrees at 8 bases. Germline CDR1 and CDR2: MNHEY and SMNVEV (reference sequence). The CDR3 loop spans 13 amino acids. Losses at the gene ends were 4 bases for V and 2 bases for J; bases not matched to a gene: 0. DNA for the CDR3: TGTGCCAGCAGTTGGACAGGGAACTATGGCTACACCTTC. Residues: CASSWTGNYGYTF.

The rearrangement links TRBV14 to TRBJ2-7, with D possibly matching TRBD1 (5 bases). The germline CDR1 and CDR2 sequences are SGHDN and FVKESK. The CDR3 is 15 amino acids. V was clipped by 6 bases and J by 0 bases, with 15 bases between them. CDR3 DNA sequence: TGTGCCAGCAGTGAACGGGCAGGGAACTCCTACGAGCAGTACTTC. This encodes CASSERAGNSYEQYF.

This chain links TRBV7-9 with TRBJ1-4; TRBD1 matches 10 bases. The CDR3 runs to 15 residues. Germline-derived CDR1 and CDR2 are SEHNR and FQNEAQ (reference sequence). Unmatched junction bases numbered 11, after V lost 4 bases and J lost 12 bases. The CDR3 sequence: CASSSPSGTGEELFF. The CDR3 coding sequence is TGTGCCAGCAGCTCCCCGTCCGGGACAGGGGAGGAACTGTTTTTT.